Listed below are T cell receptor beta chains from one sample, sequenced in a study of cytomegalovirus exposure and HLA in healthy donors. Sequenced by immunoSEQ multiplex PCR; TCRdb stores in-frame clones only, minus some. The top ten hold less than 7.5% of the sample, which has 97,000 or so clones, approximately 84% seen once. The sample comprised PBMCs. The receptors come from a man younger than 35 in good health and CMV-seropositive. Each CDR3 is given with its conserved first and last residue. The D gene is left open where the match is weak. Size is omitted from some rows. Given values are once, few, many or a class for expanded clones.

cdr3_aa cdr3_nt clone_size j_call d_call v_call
CASSYQGGVMDQPQHF TGTGCCAGCAGTTACCAGGGCGGGGTTATGGATCAGCCCCAGCATTTT few TRBJ1-5 . TRBV6-6
CASMSPTEAFF TGTGCCAGCATGTCCCCTACTGAAGCTTTCTTT . TRBJ1-1 . TRBV25-1
CASSQFYEQYF TGTGCCAGCAGCCAATTCTACGAGCAGTACTTC . TRBJ2-7 . TRBV11-2
CASSAGVGDQPQHF TGTGCCAGCAGTGCAGGGGTGGGCGATCAGCCCCAGCATTTT . TRBJ1-5 . TRBV6-5
CASSQGRVAGDATTDTQYF TGTGCCAGCAGCCAAGGAAGGGTAGCGGGGGACGCGACCACAGATACGCAGTATTTT few TRBJ2-3 TRBD2 TRBV4-2
CASSLDAPYGYTF TGCGCCAGCAGCTTGGACGCGCCTTATGGCTACACCTTC . TRBJ1-2 . TRBV5-1
CASTKGQQAYNEQFF TGTGCCAGTACAAAAGGACAGCAAGCCTACAATGAGCAGTTCTTC . TRBJ2-1 . TRBV19
CASSPGQGDGYEQYF TGTGCCAGCTCACCAGGACAGGGTGATGGGTACGAGCAGTACTTC . TRBJ2-7 TRBD1 TRBV18
CASSLYHGGAGELFF TGTGCCAGCAGCTTATATCACGGGGGGGCCGGGGAGCTGTTTTTT . TRBJ2-2 TRBD2 TRBV7-6
CASSSGTRNTGELFF TGTGCCAGCAGCTCGGGGACTAGGAACACCGGGGAGCTGTTTTTT . TRBJ2-2 TRBD2 TRBV13
CASSQDSSGSNQPQHF TGCGCCAGCAGCCAAGACTCCTCCGGGAGCAATCAGCCCCAGCATTTT . TRBJ1-5 . TRBV4-3
CASSPGTSGLDEQFF TGTGCCAGCAGCCCCGGGACTAGCGGGCTGGATGAGCAGTTCTTC . TRBJ2-1 TRBD2 TRBV7-9
CASSSDAWQGGYEQYF TGTGCCAGCAGCTCAGACGCTTGGCAGGGTGGGTACGAGCAGTACTTC . TRBJ2-7 . TRBV5-8
CAISETASGGYTF TGTGCCATCAGTGAGACAGCCTCGGGAGGCTACACCTTC few TRBJ1-2 . TRBV10-3
CASRNRGGPTDTQYF TGTGCCAGTAGAAACAGGGGTGGACCCACAGATACGCAGTATTTT . TRBJ2-3 TRBD1 TRBV19
CASSSTTGLNQPQHF TGTGCCAGCAGCTCAACGACAGGATTAAATCAGCCCCAGCATTTT . TRBJ1-5 . TRBV7-9
CASSSTGGPNYEQYF TGTGCCAGCAGTTCGACAGGGGGCCCCAACTACGAGCAGTACTTC . TRBJ2-7 TRBD1 TRBV6-5
CASSSRDAGELFF TGTGCCAGCAGTTCCAGGGATGCCGGGGAGCTGTTTTTT . TRBJ2-2 . TRBV11-3
CASRGLAGSGETQYF TGTGCCAGCAGAGGACTAGCCGGGTCGGGAGAGACCCAGTACTTC . TRBJ2-5 TRBD2 TRBV6-5
CASSQGDGYTF TGTGCCAGCAGTCAGGGGGATGGCTACACCTTC . TRBJ1-2 TRBD1 TRBV6-5
CASSIAQGRTDTQYF TGTGCCAGTAGTATAGCGCAGGGGCGCACAGATACGCAGTATTTT . TRBJ2-3 . TRBV19
CASSLKRPGDVLTF TGTGCCAGCAGTTTAAAGAGACCGGGGGACGTCCTGACTTTC . TRBJ2-6 . TRBV27
CASRPGGSQPQHF TGTGCCAGCAGACCAGGCGGGAGTCAGCCCCAGCATTTT . TRBJ1-5 . TRBV6-5
CASSQVLSDSEAFF TGCGCCAGCAGCCAAGTCCTTTCCGACTCCGAAGCTTTCTTT . TRBJ1-1 . TRBV4-1
CATRGQVSTDTQYF TGTGCCACCAGAGGACAGGTTAGCACAGATACGCAGTATTTT . TRBJ2-3 TRBD1 TRBV15
CASSQRQGGYNEQFF TGTGCCAGCAGCCAACGACAGGGGGGCTACAATGAGCAGTTCTTC . TRBJ2-1 TRBD1 TRBV11-2
CASSPTGGSQPQHF TGTGCCAGTAGCCCCACAGGGGGCAGTCAGCCCCAGCATTTT few TRBJ1-5 TRBD1 TRBV19
CASSYPTVNTEAFF TGTGCCAGCAGTTACCCGACAGTGAACACTGAAGCTTTCTTT . TRBJ1-1 . TRBV28
CASSPGDYLYGYTF TGTGCCAGCAGCCCCGGGGATTACCTTTATGGCTACACCTTC once TRBJ1-2 . TRBV7-6
CASSTTRGSNSPLHF TGTGCCAGCAGCACGACACGGGGATCTAATTCACCCCTCCACTTT . TRBJ1-6 . TRBV7-9
CASSLTGDFTGEQYF TGTGCCAGCAGCCTGACCGGGGACTTTACGGGCGAGCAGTACTTC . TRBJ2-7 . TRBV28
CASSQMGAGGELFF TGCGCCAGCAGCCAGATGGGGGCTGGTGGGGAGCTGTTTTTT . TRBJ2-2 . TRBV5-1
CASSSQGIEQFF TGTGCCAGCAGCTCACAGGGTATTGAGCAGTTCTTC . TRBJ2-1 . TRBV11-2
CASSWDFQPQHF TGTGCCAGTAGTTGGGACTTTCAGCCCCAGCATTTT . TRBJ1-5 . TRBV19
CASSINRGLQPQHF TGTGCCAGCAGTATAAACAGGGGGCTGCAGCCCCAGCATTTT . TRBJ1-5 TRBD1 TRBV28
CASSTPANTGELFF TGTGCCAGCAGTACTCCCGCGAACACCGGGGAGCTGTTTTTT once TRBJ2-2 . TRBV2
CASSSHPGQPETQYF TGTGCCAGCAGCTCCCACCCGGGACAGCCGGAGACCCAGTACTTC . TRBJ2-5 TRBD1 TRBV11-2
CATRSTYEQYF TGTGCCACCCGCAGTACCTACGAGCAGTACTTC few TRBJ2-7 . TRBV5-4
CASSLFDRGQETQYF TGTGCCAGCAGCTTGTTTGACAGGGGGCAGGAGACCCAGTACTTC . TRBJ2-5 TRBD1 TRBV5-6
CASSLGQYQPQHF TGTGCCAGCAGTTTAGGGCAATATCAGCCCCAGCATTTT . TRBJ1-5 . TRBV27
CASSTRGTGELFF TGTGCCAGCAGTACCAGGGGGACCGGGGAGCTGTTTTTT . TRBJ2-2 TRBD1 TRBV28
CASGFLAGGDNEQFF TGTGCTAGTGGTTTCCTCGCGGGAGGGGACAATGAGCAGTTCTTC . TRBJ2-1 TRBD2 TRBV12-5
CASSNGQGYGYTF TGTGCCAGCAGTAATGGACAGGGATATGGCTACACCTTC . TRBJ1-2 TRBD1 TRBV6-1
CASSYQRGGYEQYF TGTGCCAGCAGTTACCAGCGGGGGGGCTACGAGCAGTACTTC once TRBJ2-7 TRBD2 TRBV6-5
CAISDQWTGDEQFF TGTGCCATCAGCGACCAGTGGACAGGGGATGAGCAGTTCTTC . TRBJ2-1 TRBD1 TRBV10-3
CASSVGMAGNTDTQYF TGTGCCAGCAGCGTAGGAATGGCGGGGAACACAGATACGCAGTATTTT . TRBJ2-3 . TRBV9
CASSMTRNTEAFF TGTGCCAGTAGTATGACAAGAAACACTGAAGCTTTCTTT . TRBJ1-1 . TRBV19
CASSPGQGGSGYTF TGTGCCAGCTCACCGGGACAGGGGGGCAGTGGCTACACCTTC few TRBJ1-2 TRBD1 TRBV18
CASSLEHNEQYF TGTGCCAGCAGCTTGGAACACAACGAGCAGTACTTC . TRBJ2-7 . TRBV5-6
CASNPHKNTEAFF TGTGCCAGTAACCCACACAAGAACACTGAAGCTTTCTTT . TRBJ1-1 . TRBV19
CASSLEGLAGGRNEQFF TGCGCCAGCAGCTTGGAAGGGCTAGCGGGAGGGAGGAATGAGCAGTTCTTC . TRBJ2-1 TRBD2 TRBV5-1
CASSPKLPGGESYNEQFF TGTGCCAGCTCACCCAAACTACCTGGCGGGGAGTCCTACAATGAGCAGTTCTTC . TRBJ2-1 . TRBV18
CASSEAVLAGVSEQFF TGTGCCAGCAGTGAAGCTGTCCTAGCGGGAGTTTCTGAGCAGTTCTTC once TRBJ2-1 TRBD2 TRBV6-1
CASSLGHYEQYF TGTGCCAGCAGCCTCGGACACTACGAGCAGTACTTC . TRBJ2-7 . TRBV5-6
CASITGTGGNQPQHF TGTGCCAGCATCACCGGGACAGGGGGCAATCAGCCCCAGCATTTT few TRBJ1-5 TRBD1 TRBV6-1